The present T cell receptor beta chain was sequenced within a study of CD8+ T cells in alopecia areata. Note on this clone: Its matching antigen is unknown.

Alopecia areata patients provided lesional scalp punch biopsies and peripheral blood. TCR sequencing used cDNA made by reverse transcription of extracted RNA. Generated by immunoSEQ multiplex PCR, the TCRdb table keeps only in-frame clones and is missing some. The table shows fewer than 20,000 clones, with 65% to 75% occurring only once. Between the trimmed V and J ends, which lost 6 bases and 5 bases, there was a span of 16 bases. The CDR3 length is 14 residues. Germline V lookup: CDR1 ENHRY, CDR2 SYGVKD. Findings of the study overall: Sharing of TCR sequences between patients (possibly for HLA-related reasons) was less clear than in mice.

This sequence was found in a human donor with alopecia areata. Sequences were derived from skin, sampled at week 0. This chain joins TRBV10-3 and TRBJ1-2; D is possibly TRBD1 (5 bases). The CDR3 loop is CAISDPGTAYGYTF. CDR3 nucleotides: TGTGCCATCAGCGATCCCGGGACGGCGTATGGCTACACCTTC.